This TCR beta chain was documented in a study of CD8+CD57+ T cells in acquired aplastic anemia. Study details: An average of approximately 3.2 ug of DNA was obtained from sorted CD4+ and CD8+ cells.

The sequenced patients had an expansion of CD8+CD57+ cells seen by flow cytometry. Template material for TCR beta VDJ and CDR3 profiling consisted of genomic DNA. TCRdb analysed the reads with MiXCR anew, one entry per CDR3 protein. The sample lists under 200,000 distinct CDR3 sequences; around half were seen once. The germline gives CDR1 SQVTM, CDR2 ANQGSEA. The CDR3 loop spans 13 amino acids. Trimming left V 4 bases short and J 4 bases short, with 11 bases between. The TCR originated in a human donor with aplastic anemia. The V call is TRBV29-1, the J call TRBJ1-5, with a tentative D call TRBD1 (6 bases). Sequenced: sorted CD4+, CD8+, or CD8+CD57+ T cells (not recorded which) from PBMCs. As DNA, the CDR3 is TGCAGCGTTGGTCTGGGGGCGAATCAGCCCCAGCATTTT. Its translation is CSVGLGANQPQHF.